Below are 3 T cell receptor beta chains sequenced from a single sample in a study of Ad26.COV2.S vaccination and SARS-CoV-2 variants. TCRdb's copy holds only in-frame clones and misses some; the assay was immunoSEQ multiplex PCR. The sample lists 350,000 to 450,000 clones; about 91% were seen once. The sequencing used peripheral blood, collected after recovery from COVID-19. These receptor sequences come from a human donor who had recovered from COVID-19.

V gene TRBV27 combines with J gene TRBJ2-3, with a tentative D call TRBD2 (6 bases). V was pared by 5 bases and J by 3 bases, with 15 bases between. The CDR3 length is 15 residues. CDR1 and CDR2 (germline): MNHEY, SMNVEV (reference sequence). CDR3 bases: TGTGCCAGCAGTCTCTTCCCGGGGGTTACAGATACGCAGTATTTT. Translation gives CASSLFPGVTDTQYF.

This clone appeared a single time. The CDR3 coding sequence is TGTGCCAGCGGGGATGGCTACACCTTC. Its protein is CASGDGYTF. The chain links TRBV2 to TRBJ1-2, with unresolved D. Germline assignment: CDR1 SNHLY and CDR2 FYNNEI. The V end was cut by 8 bases, the J end by 6 bases, with 4 bases between. The CDR3 totals 9 residues.

The V gene is TRBV5-4, the J gene TRBJ2-2; weak D call: TRBD1 (5 bases). Germline V gives CDR1 SGHNT, CDR2 YYREEE (reference sequence). The CDR3 covers 13 residues. Trimming took off 2 bases at V and 7 bases at J, with 9 bases between the two ends. The CDR3 DNA is TGTGCCAGCAGCTTAGGGGCCGGCGGGGAGCTGTTTTTT. This gives the protein CASSLGAGGELFF.